A selection of T cell receptor beta chains follows, all from one sample in a study of blood T cell repertoires in COVID-19. Measured with immunoSEQ multiplex PCR; TCRdb has only the in-frame clones, and not every one. The table has around 200,000 clones, roughly four fifths seen once. The sample comprised peripheral blood. The receptor set was obtained from a man aged 50 to 59 who had recovered from COVID-19. Each CDR3 is given with its conserved first and last residue. The D gene is left open where the match is weak. Where a row states a size, it is once, few, many or the class of an expanded clone; other rows omit it.

j_gene,v_gene,d_gene,abundance,CDR3aa,CDR3nt
TRBJ1-1,TRBV18,NA,NA,CASSPRERGTEAFF,TGTGCCAGCTCACCACGGGAGCGGGGCACTGAAGCTTTCTTT
TRBJ2-1,TRBV7-6,NA,NA,CASSLVGTLNEQFF,TGTGCCAGCAGCTTAGTTGGGACTCTCAATGAGCAGTTCTTC
TRBJ2-5,TRBV3-1/TRBV3-2,NA,NA,CASSLGRETQYF,TGTGCCAGCAGCCTGGGGCGGGAGACCCAGTACTTC
TRBJ2-1,TRBV5-8,TRBD2,few,CASSTGLAYNEQFF,TGTGCCAGCAGCACCGGACTAGCCTACAATGAGCAGTTCTTC
TRBJ1-2,TRBV7-3,NA,NA,CASSPGEGYAIGYTF,TGTGCCAGCAGCCCCGGGGAGGGGTACGCGATTGGCTACACCTTC
TRBJ2-5,TRBV12-3/TRBV12-4,TRBD1,NA,CASSFTGVETQYF,TGTGCCAGCAGTTTTACAGGGGTAGAGACCCAGTACTTC
TRBJ1-1,TRBV7-9,TRBD1,few,CASSPSRGRETEAFF,TGTGCCAGCAGCCCTAGCAGGGGGCGAGAAACTGAAGCTTTCTTT
TRBJ2-2,TRBV5-5,NA,NA,CASSLVATNTGELFF,TGTGCCAGCAGCTTGGTGGCAACGAACACCGGGGAGCTGTTTTTT
TRBJ2-3,TRBV6-2/TRBV6-3,TRBD2,NA,CASSPGTSGRGRPDTQYF,TGTGCCAGCAGTCCCGGGACTAGCGGGAGGGGGAGACCAGATACGCAGTATTTT
TRBJ2-7,TRBV7-6,TRBD1,few,CASTFSPGQGVINEQYF,TGTGCCAGCACCTTTTCGCCGGGACAGGGGGTAATCAACGAGCAGTACTTC
TRBJ1-2,TRBV19,TRBD1,NA,CASINMGQGKGGYTF,TGTGCCAGTATCAATATGGGACAGGGGAAAGGTGGCTACACCTTC
TRBJ2-7,TRBV7-2,TRBD2,few,CASTQAGTSGSYEQYF,TGTGCCAGCACCCAAGCCGGGACTAGCGGGAGTTACGAGCAGTACTTC